The 21 T cell receptor beta chains below all came from one sample that was sequenced in a study of blood T cell repertoires in COVID-19. Data came from immunoSEQ multiplex PCR; TCRdb stores just in-frame clones and leaves some out. The sample includes 280,000 or so clones, 88% seen only once; the top ten take about 9.8%. The sequenced sample was peripheral blood. These receptors originate from a man between 18 and 29 years old with active or convalescent COVID-19.

The chain recombines TRBV19 with TRBJ2-1; D call uncertain. Trimming stripped 1 base from V and 7 bases from J, with 11 bases between. This CDR3 spans 14 amino acids. The germline CDR1 and CDR2 sequences are LNHDA and SQIVND (reference sequence). As DNA, the CDR3 is TGTGCCAGTAGTATAGCCGGTCCTCCTAATGAGCAGTTCTTC. It yields the protein CASSIAGPPNEQFF.

This clone has only one observation. The V call is TRBV18, the J call TRBJ2-1, with 10 bases aligning to TRBD1. V shed 4 bases, J shed 1 base, and the junction held 10 bases outside the gene matches. The CDR3 is 18 residues long. The germline CDR1 and CDR2 sequences are KGHSH and LQKENI. Here the CDR3 reads CASSQSGQGFGSYNEQFF. For the CDR3, the DNA is TGTGCCAGCTCACAGTCGGGACAGGGGTTTGGTTCCTACAATGAGCAGTTCTTC.

V and J are TRBV13 and TRBJ2-5, with 11 nucleotides matching TRBD2. This CDR3 is 14 amino acids long. V lost 8 bases and J lost 2; bases outside the gene matches: 4. The germline V gene has CDR1 PRHDT and CDR2 FYEKMQ (reference sequence). The CDR3 sequence is CASGWTSGQETQYF. The CDR3, as DNA: TGTGCCAGCGGATGGACTAGCGGGCAAGAGACCCAGTACTTC.

This chain links TRBV5-6 with TRBJ2-2; the D gene is possibly TRBD2 (6 bases). The CDR3 has 19 residues. Trimming removed 5 bases from V and 3 bases from J, with 26 bases in between. Germline CDR1 reads SGHDT; CDR2 reads YYEEEE. The DNA for the CDR3 is TGTGCCAGCAGGGCAGAGTGGTTGGAGGGGTCGTCTCACACCGGGGAGCTGTTTTTT. This codes for CASRAEWLEGSSHTGELFF.

This rearrangement joins TRBV9 to TRBJ1-2, with 7 bases aligning to TRBD1. This CDR3 spans 17 amino acids. With V trimmed by 0 bases and J by 0 bases, 8 bases remained unmatched. Germline V gene lookup returns CDR1 SGDLS and CDR2 YYNGEE. CDR3 nucleotides: TGTGCCAGCAGCGTAGGGGGACAGACAAGCACTAACTATGGCTACACCTTC. Its protein product is CASSVGGQTSTNYGYTF.

V is TRBV9 and J is TRBJ1-6; the match to TRBD1 covers 9 bases. CDR1 and CDR2 (germline): SGDLS, YYNGEE. V shed 4 bases, J shed 9 bases, and the junction held 8 bases outside the gene matches. The length of the CDR3 is 15 residues. The CDR3 DNA reads TGTGCCAGCAGCTCCTCCGGGACAGGGAGTTCACCCCTCCACTTT. This translates into CASSSSGTGSSPLHF.

This chain links TRBV7-9 with TRBJ2-3; 15 nucleotides align to TRBD2. The CDR3 covers 18 residues. Germline values: CDR1 SEHNR, CDR2 FQNEAQ (reference sequence). V dropped 5 bases and J dropped 0; count of bases not matched to a gene: 6. Here the CDR3 reads CASSPGTSGGKSTDTQYF. In DNA form, the CDR3 reads TGTGCCAGCAGCCCCGGGACTAGCGGGGGGAAAAGCACAGATACGCAGTATTTT.

The CDR3 region is CASSSQTSALSYEQYF. As DNA, the CDR3 is TGTGCCAGCAGCTCACAGACTAGCGCCTTATCCTACGAGCAGTACTTC. The V gene is TRBV7-2, the J gene TRBJ2-7, with 8 bases aligning to TRBD2. This CDR3 has 16 amino acids. The trim removed 4 bases at V and 1 base at J, leaving 9 bases unmatched. Germline lookup yields CDR1 SGHTA and CDR2 FQGNSA.

The rearrangement links TRBV27 to TRBJ2-2, with TRBD1 as a possible D gene (6 bases). This CDR3 contains 15 residues. CDR1 and CDR2 from the germline V gene are MNHEY and SMNVEV (reference sequence). V was cut by 2 bases and J by 3 bases, with 10 bases left in between. The CDR3 reads CASSLGTGYTGELFF. The CDR3 DNA reads TGTGCCAGCAGTTTAGGAACAGGGTACACCGGGGAGCTGTTTTTT.

CDR3 sequence (DNA): TGCGCCAGCAGCCAAGAGGCCCCTAGACAGGGGGGGAATGAAAAACTGTTTTTT. This translates into CASSQEAPRQGGNEKLFF. V is TRBV4-1 and J is TRBJ1-4; 9 bases are shared with TRBD1. Germline V gene data show CDR1 as MGHRA and CDR2 as YSYEKL. Unmatched junction bases numbered 10, after V lost 0 bases and J lost 5 bases. The CDR3 has 18 residues.

J is TRBJ2-1 and V is TRBV3-1 (or the pseudogene TRBV3-2); 8 bases match TRBD2. This CDR3 is 15 amino acids long. In germline, CDR1 is LGHDT, CDR2 YNNKEL (reference sequence). Losses at the gene ends were 4 bases for V and 3 bases for J; bases not matched to a gene: 5. The CDR3 loop reads CASSPWTSSYNEQFF. The CDR3 DNA sequence: TGTGCCAGCAGCCCGTGGACTAGCAGCTACAATGAGCAGTTCTTC.

The CDR3 bases are TGTGCCAGCAGTTTAGTCGGGGATGGCTACACCTTC. Protein product: CASSLVGDGYTF. V gene TRBV12-3 or TRBV12-4 combines with J gene TRBJ1-2; no reliable D call. Trimming pared 1 base from V and 6 bases from J, leaving 6 bases between. The CDR3 is made up of 12 amino acids.

The rearrangement joins TRBV9 to TRBJ2-2, with 7 bases that match TRBD2. Trimming removed 1 base from V and 5 bases from J; junction bases left unmatched: 5. Per germline, CDR1 SGDLS and CDR2 YYNGEE. The CDR3 totals 15 residues. CDR3 sequence reads: CASSVKSGGTGELFF. CDR3 sequence (DNA): TGTGCCAGCAGCGTAAAATCGGGGGGAACCGGGGAGCTGTTTTTT.

The chain links TRBV6-5 to TRBJ2-1; D might be TRBD2 (5 bases). The CDR3 is made up of 13 amino acids. Germline V lookup: CDR1 MNHEY, CDR2 SVGAGI. Trimming took 5 bases from V and 3 from J, leaving 8 bases between them. The CDR3 DNA reads as TGTGCCAGCAGTCGGACTGGCTACAATGAGCAGTTCTTC. This gives the protein CASSRTGYNEQFF.

The chain recombines TRBV5-1 with TRBJ2-4, with 9 bases that match TRBD1. From germline, CDR1 is SGHRS and CDR2 YFSETQ. The CDR3 covers 15 residues. The V and J ends lost 0 bases and 4 bases, in that order; junction bases with no gene match: 2. The CDR3 loop reads CASSLVQGAKNIQYF. The CDR3 DNA reads TGCGCCAGCAGCTTGGTACAGGGGGCAAAAAACATTCAGTACTTC.

V is TRBV9 and J is TRBJ1-4; D might be TRBD1 (6 bases). Germline V gives CDR1 SGDLS, CDR2 YYNGEE. The CDR3 has 15 amino acids. V lost 4 bases, J lost 4 bases, and 14 bases lay in between. CDR3 amino acids: CASSHGGAYNEKLFF. The CDR3, as DNA: TGTGCCAGCAGCCACGGGGGGGCCTATAATGAAAAACTGTTTTTT. Full variable domain (rest looked up from reference TRBV9 and TRBJ1-4): DSGVTQTPKHLITATGQRVTLRCSPRSGDLSVYWYQQSLDQGLQFLIQYYNGEERAKGNILERFSAQQFPDLHSELNLSSLELGDSALYFCASSHGGAYNEKLFFGSGTQLSVL.

The chain has TRBV5-6 and TRBJ2-7, with 9 nucleotides matching TRBD1. V was pared by 4 bases and J by 6 bases, with 8 bases of the junction left unmatched. The CDR3 has 14 amino acids. The V gene's germline CDR1 is SGHDT and CDR2 YYEEEE. CDR3 amino acids: CASSVGTGMREQYF. The DNA for the CDR3 is TGTGCCAGCAGCGTAGGGACAGGGATGCGCGAGCAGTACTTC.

The rearrangement links TRBV19 to TRBJ1-1; 7 positions agree with TRBD1. Germline CDR1 is LNHDA and CDR2 is SQIVND (reference sequence). V was pared by 5 bases and J by 1 base, with 10 bases of the junction left unmatched. The CDR3 is 16 residues long. CDR3 nucleotide sequence: TGTGCCAGTAGTCCGCGACAGGGATTCGCGAACACTGAAGCTTTCTTT. Protein product: CASSPRQGFANTEAFF.

This clone showed up just once. The V call is TRBV2, the J call TRBJ1-2; 8 nucleotides agree with TRBD1. Germline V gene sequence: CDR1 SNHLY, CDR2 FYNNEI. V trimming: 6 bases; J trimming: 4 bases; junction bases outside the gene matches: 4. The CDR3 extends over 13 amino acids. CDR3 coding DNA: TGTGCCAGCAGAGACGGGACAGGCTATGGCTACACCTTC. Translating it yields CASRDGTGYGYTF.

This rearrangement joins TRBV4-1 to TRBJ2-2; no firm D call. The germline V gene encodes CDR1 MGHRA and CDR2 YSYEKL. The CDR3 spans 16 residues. V was shortened by 1 base and J by 7 bases, with 16 bases between the two germline ends. Here the CDR3 DNA reads TGCGCCAGCAGCCAAGTGGGTGAGGTTGTAGGCGGGGAGCTGTTTTTT. Amino acid sequence: CASSQVGEVVGGELFF.

The V and J genes are TRBV7-2 and TRBJ2-3; D is undetermined. CDR1 and CDR2 from the germline V gene are SGHTA and FQGNSA. Trimming took off 5 bases at V and 0 bases at J, with 9 bases between the two ends. CDR3 length: 14 residues. In nucleotides, the CDR3 is TGTGCCAGCAGCCAGACACTTAGCACAGATACGCAGTATTTT. As protein: CASSQTLSTDTQYF.